These 23 T cell receptor beta chains share one sample of origin, sequenced in a study of blood T cells in healthy people across ages. Using a J-beta primer mix together with a sample-barcoded 5' primer, a second PCR was run for roughly 6 to 11 cycles. TCRdb redid the calling of the 5' RACE reads with MiXCR, one entry per CDR3 protein. This table holds 800,000 to 1,000,000 distinct CDR3 sequences, 45% to 50% found once. The sample consisted of blood. These receptors came from a man aged 30-40 years in good health.

This sequence joins TRBV4-2 and TRBJ2-7; D remains ambiguous. Germline V gene sequence: CDR1 LGHNA, CDR2 YNFKEQ. The CDR3 sequence is 17 residues long. The germline V and J ends were trimmed by 1 base and 0 bases, with 16 bases remaining between them. The CDR3 DNA is TGTGCCAGCAGCCAAGTATCGGAATCTTACACCTCCTACGAGCAGTACTTC. It codes for CASSQVSESYTSYEQYF.

The chain couples TRBV6-6 to TRBJ2-4, with a possible D match to TRBD1 (6 bases). Germline values: CDR1 MNHNY, CDR2 SVGAGI (reference sequence). Trimming removed 4 bases at V and 0 bases at J, with 13 bases between. The CDR3 runs to 16 residues. The CDR3 sequence: CASSFGRGIAKNIQYF. In DNA form, the CDR3 reads TGTGCCAGCAGTTTTGGCAGGGGTATAGCCAAAAACATTCAGTACTTC.

The rearrangement joins TRBV4-3 to TRBJ2-7; D call uncertain. Germline CDR1 reads LGHNA; CDR2 reads YSLEER. The CDR3 totals 13 residues. V lost 1 base and J 7 bases, leaving 11 bases between the germline ends. Here the CDR3 reads CASSQGPVVEQYF. The CDR3, as DNA: TGCGCCAGCAGCCAAGGCCCCGTGGTTGAGCAGTACTTC.

V and J are TRBV20-1 and TRBJ2-7; no firm D call. Trimming took off 0 bases at V and 3 bases at J, with 12 bases between the two ends. This CDR3 is built from 14 residues. The germline CDR1 and CDR2 sequences are DFQATT and SNEGSKA (reference sequence). This chain's CDR3 is CSARDPQFNYEQYF. The CDR3 DNA reads TGCAGTGCTAGAGACCCCCAATTTAACTACGAGCAGTACTTC.

This clonotype appeared once. One base away lies a much larger clone, so this may be a sequencing read error. The J gene is TRBJ2-5, the V gene TRBV5-6; weak D call: TRBD1 (8 bases). TRBJ2-7 explains the end of the DNA better; the J call may be wrong. The CDR3 has 12 residues. Germline V gene lookup returns CDR1 SGHDT and CDR2 YYEEEE. The CDR3 region has the DNA TGTGCCTGCAGCGGGGACAGGTACGAGCAGTACTTC. Its translation is CACSGDRYEQYF.

This clonotype was counted only a few times. The J gene is TRBJ2-7, the V gene TRBV6-2 or TRBV6-3; D is ambiguous. V lost 5 bases and J 2 bases, leaving 13 bases between the germline ends. This CDR3 is built from 14 residues. Germline values: CDR1 MNHEY, CDR2 SVGEGT. The CDR3 DNA reads as TGTGCCAGCAGTCGACCGGACCGTACCTACGAGCAGTACTTC. Protein product: CASSRPDRTYEQYF.

The chain's CDR3 is CASSPRRTGIDNEQFF. CDR3 DNA: TGTGCCAGCAGTCCCCGCAGAACGGGAATTGACAATGAGCAGTTCTTC. The chain carries TRBV12-3 or TRBV12-4 and TRBJ2-1, with a weak D call TRBD2 (5 bases). Between the trimmed V and J ends, which lost 5 bases and 5 bases, there was a span of 19 bases. This CDR3 spans 16 amino acids.

The sample holds many counts of this clonotype. This CDR3 is CASSTRQGPNYGYTF. The CDR3 DNA sequence: TGTGCCAGCAGCACGAGACAGGGCCCTAACTATGGCTACACCTTC. V usage is TRBV21-1 and J usage is TRBJ1-2; TRBD1 is the table's D call and was not checked against the DNA. TRBV21-1 is deemed a pseudogene. This CDR3 contains 15 residues.

CDR3 coding DNA: TGTGCCAGCAGCCAATCCCGGGACAATCATTCACCCCTCCACTTT. Translation gives CASSQSRDNHSPLHF. The chain couples TRBV16 to TRBJ1-6, with a weak D call TRBD1 (6 bases). Germline CDR1 KGHSY, CDR2 FQNENV. The CDR3 has 15 residues. V was trimmed by 0 bases and J by 8 bases, leaving 11 bases between them.

V gene TRBV29-1 combines with J gene TRBJ2-1; 9 bases fit TRBD2. The CDR3 length is 16 residues. J lost 5 bases, V lost 2 bases, and 10 bases had no gene match. Per the germline V gene, CDR1 is SQVTM and CDR2 is ANQGSEA. The CDR3 region has the DNA TGCAGCGTTGAATGGGGTAGGAAGCGGGAGGACAATGAGCAGTTCTTC. Its translation: CSVEWGRKREDNEQFF.

The rearrangement links TRBV3-1 to TRBJ2-1, with a possible D match to TRBD2 (5 bases). The J call is uncertain, as TRBJ2-7 better fits the DNA end. The CDR3 is made up of 17 amino acids. CDR1 LGHDT and CDR2 YNNKEL come from the germline V gene (reference sequence). This chain's CDR3 is CASSPPRAGHTYNEQYF. CDR3 DNA: TGTGCCAGCAGCCCTCCAAGGGCGGGCCACACATACAATGAGCAGTACTTC.

The genes are TRBV7-9 and TRBJ1-1, with 8 bases matching TRBD1. The CDR3 covers 13 residues. CDR1 SEHNR and CDR2 FQNEAQ come from the germline V gene (reference sequence). V was clipped by 3 bases and J by 6 bases; unmatched bases: 3. CDR3 DNA sequence: TGTGCCAGCAGCTTTGTGACAGGGGCTGAAGCTTTCTTT. Its translation: CASSFVTGAEAFF.

This rearrangement joins TRBV20-1 to TRBJ1-1; no clear D. The CDR3 is made up of 14 amino acids. From germline, CDR1 is DFQATT and CDR2 SNEGSKA (reference sequence). V lost 2 bases and J 2 bases, leaving 12 bases between the germline ends. Here the CDR3 DNA reads TGCAGTGCTAGAAAGGAGGATTCAAACACTGAAGCTTTCTTT. Translating it yields CSARKEDSNTEAFF.

The chain couples TRBV7-7 to TRBJ2-2; the D is unclear. V lost 3 bases, J lost 2 bases, and 10 bases lay in between. The CDR3 consists of 15 residues. Looked up from germline, CDR1 is SSHAT and CDR2 is FNYEAQ (reference sequence). The chain's CDR3 is CASSFTATNTGELFF. The CDR3 DNA sequence: TGTGCCAGCAGCTTTACGGCTACCAACACCGGGGAGCTGTTTTTT.

The chain combines TRBV4-1 with TRBJ1-1, with no clear D. V was pared by 4 bases and J by 1 base, with 10 bases between. The CDR3 totals 14 residues. Germline V gives CDR1 MGHRA, CDR2 YSYEKL. Here the CDR3 reads CASSRLDTNTEAFF. As DNA, the CDR3 is TGCGCCAGCAGCCGCTTAGATACGAACACTGAAGCTTTCTTT.

This clonotype was picked up a small number of times. The rearrangement uses TRBV20-1 and TRBJ2-5; D might be TRBD2 (6 bases). With the DNA end fitting TRBJ2-7 better, the J assignment may be wrong. Germline loops: CDR1 DFQATT, CDR2 SNEGSKA (reference sequence). This CDR3 is 15 amino acids long. The CDR3 sequence: CSAHERGTTIHEQYF. The CDR3 DNA follows: TGCAGTGCTCACGAACGCGGGACGACGATCCACGAGCAGTACTTC.

This clonotype came up a few times. The genes are TRBV5-1 and TRBJ2-7; possibly TRBD2 for D (7 bases). The V and J ends lost 0 bases and 2 bases respectively, with 18 bases between them. The CDR3 spans 17 residues. Germline-derived CDR1 and CDR2 are SGHRS and YFSETQ. The CDR3 DNA is TGCGCCAGCAGCTTGGATTCGACGGGGGGCAGAACCTACGAGCAGTACTTC. Translated: CASSLDSTGGRTYEQYF.

The chain joins TRBV20-1 to TRBJ2-5; D may correspond to TRBD1 or TRBD2 (5 bases each). This CDR3 is 14 amino acids long. The V gene's germline CDR1 is DFQATT and CDR2 SNEGSKA (reference sequence). Trimming shortened V by 0 bases and J by 2 bases, and 10 bases separated the two germline ends. DNA of the CDR3: TGCAGTGCTAGAGATAGGGGAGCTCAAGAGACCCAGTACTTC. This gives the protein CSARDRGAQETQYF.

The chain's CDR3 is CSATGQQNTGELFF. CDR3 sequence (DNA): TGCAGTGCTACGGGACAGCAGAACACCGGGGAGCTGTTTTTT. V and J are TRBV20-1 and TRBJ2-2, with TRBD1 matching over 7 bases. This CDR3 comprises 14 residues. Germline CDR1 DFQATT, CDR2 SNEGSKA (reference sequence). J was trimmed by 1 base and V by 4 bases; bases with no gene match: 3.

The chain has TRBV6-2 or TRBV6-3 and TRBJ2-3, with unresolved D. The CDR3 is 16 residues long. Germline CDR1 MNHEY, CDR2 SVGEGT. Trimming cost V 2 bases and J 3 bases, with 15 bases left between them. CDR3 in amino acids: CASSYNLGELTDTQYF. In nucleotides, the CDR3 is TGTGCCAGCAGTTACAACCTTGGCGAACTGACAGATACGCAGTATTTT.

This clonotype was picked up many times. This rearrangement joins TRBV7-2 to TRBJ2-3; D unclear. The CDR3 totals 14 residues. The V end was cut by 1 base, the J end by 2 bases, with 7 bases between. Germline CDR1 and CDR2: SGHTA and FQGNSA. The CDR3: CASSLGEHTDTQYF. The DNA of the CDR3 is TGTGCCAGCAGCTTAGGGGAACACACAGATACGCAGTATTTT.

There are many counts of this clonotype. This chain joins TRBV29-1 and TRBJ1-5; 7 nucleotides line up with TRBD1. This CDR3 has 14 residues. CDR1 is SQVTM and CDR2 is ANQGSEA in the germline V gene. The ends lost 5 bases at V and 0 bases at J; junction bases unmatched: 4. The CDR3 here is CSVTTGSSNQPQHF. Here the CDR3 DNA reads TGCAGCGTTACGACAGGGAGTAGCAATCAGCCCCAGCATTTT.

The chain carries TRBV6-6 and TRBJ1-1; TRBD1 might be the D (6 bases). V was trimmed by 0 bases and J by 4 bases, leaving 18 bases between them. The CDR3 spans 17 residues. Germline CDR1 MNHNY, CDR2 SVGAGI (reference sequence). CDR3 amino acids: CASSYSIGQGRSTEAFF. In DNA form, the CDR3 reads TGTGCCAGCAGTTACTCGATCGGGCAGGGGAGGAGCACTGAAGCTTTCTTT.